This T cell receptor beta chain was observed in a study of T cells in Graves' hyperthyroidism and ophthalmopathy. Study findings and constraints: Ophthalmopathy and stable hyperthyroidism were separated by a 13 V-J model. The blood repertoire included most of the expanded thyroid clonotypes above 0.001.

This clonotype was found many times. The antigen is not known. TCR beta CDR3 regions were amplified from RNA. When the TCR CDR3 underwent first-round RT-PCR, the HTBI primer set was used. From the multiplex PCR reads, TCRdb called clonotypes with MiXCR, one entry per CDR3 protein. Counted here are 700,000 or so distinct CDR3 sequences, about 15% occurring once; the ten biggest clones make up about 8.4%. This CDR3 region has 12 residues. V dropped 8 bases and J dropped 3 bases, with 10 bases sitting between them. Germline V gene lookup returns CDR1 MDHEN and CDR2 SYDVKM. Exclusion of a patient resulted from uncontrolled infection, other autoimmune disease, pregnancy or lactation. Fresh peripheral blood, under 13 ml, was the source of the PBMCs.

The source is a young man with Graves' hyperthyroidism. The chain employs TRBV28 and TRBJ1-1; tentative D call: TRBD1 (5 bases). The material sequenced was blood. DNA of the CDR3: TGTGCCAGCGAGGGGAGGGACACTGAAGCTTTCTTT. Protein: CASEGRDTEAFF. The full variable domain, completed using reference TRBV28 and TRBJ1-1, is DVKVTQSSRYLVKRTGEKVFLECVQDMDHENMFWYRQDPGLGLRLIYFSYDVKMKEKGDIPEGYSVSREKKERFSLILESASTNQTSMYLCASEGRDTEAFFGQGTRLTVV.